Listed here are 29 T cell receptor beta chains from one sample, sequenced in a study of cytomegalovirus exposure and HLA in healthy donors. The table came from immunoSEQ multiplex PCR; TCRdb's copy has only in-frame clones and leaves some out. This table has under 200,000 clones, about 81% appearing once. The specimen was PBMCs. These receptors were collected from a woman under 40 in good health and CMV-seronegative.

The CDR3 is CATRRESTEAFF. The DNA for the CDR3 is TGTGCCACCCGAAGGGAGAGCACTGAAGCTTTCTTT. The V gene is TRBV6-5, the J gene TRBJ1-1; D not resolved. The CDR3 runs to 12 residues. Trimming took 10 bases from V and 4 from J, leaving 13 bases between them. Germline CDR1 reads MNHEY; CDR2 reads SVGAGI.

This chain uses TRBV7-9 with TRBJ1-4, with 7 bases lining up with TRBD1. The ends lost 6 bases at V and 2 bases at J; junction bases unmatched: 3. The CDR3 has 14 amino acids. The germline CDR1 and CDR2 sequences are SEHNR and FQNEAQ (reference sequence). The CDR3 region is CASRTGLTNEKLFF. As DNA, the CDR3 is TGTGCCAGCAGGACAGGGCTTACTAATGAAAAACTGTTTTTT.

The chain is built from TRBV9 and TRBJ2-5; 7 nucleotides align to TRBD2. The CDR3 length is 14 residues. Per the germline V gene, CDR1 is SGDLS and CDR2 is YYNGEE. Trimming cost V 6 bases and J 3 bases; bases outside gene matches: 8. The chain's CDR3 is CASNWGGVEETQYF. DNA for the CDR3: TGTGCCAGCAACTGGGGAGGGGTGGAAGAGACCCAGTACTTC.

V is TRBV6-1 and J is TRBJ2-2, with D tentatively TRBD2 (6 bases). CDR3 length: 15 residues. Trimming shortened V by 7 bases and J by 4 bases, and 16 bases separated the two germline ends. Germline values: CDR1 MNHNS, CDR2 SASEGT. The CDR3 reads CASTSGPLVTGELFF. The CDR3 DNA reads TGTGCCAGCACGAGCGGGCCCTTAGTCACCGGGGAGCTGTTTTTT.

Here the CDR3 reads CASSLGDSPRSPLHF. As DNA, the CDR3 is TGCGCCAGCAGCTTGGGGGACAGCCCCAGGTCACCCCTCCACTTT. The V call is TRBV5-1, the J call TRBJ1-6; 7 bases align to TRBD1. With 0 bases clipped from V and 10 bases from J, the junction kept 7 bases outside the gene matches. The CDR3 is 15 residues long. Looked up from germline, CDR1 is SGHRS and CDR2 is YFSETQ.

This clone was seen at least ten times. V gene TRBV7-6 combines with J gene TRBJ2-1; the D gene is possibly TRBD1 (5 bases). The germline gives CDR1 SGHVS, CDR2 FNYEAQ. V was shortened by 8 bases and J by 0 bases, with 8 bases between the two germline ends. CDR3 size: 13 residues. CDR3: CASSQGSYNEQFF. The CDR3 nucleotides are TGTGCCAGCTCCCAGGGCTCCTACAATGAGCAGTTCTTC. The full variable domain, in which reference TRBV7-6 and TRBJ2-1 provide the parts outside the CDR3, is GAGVSQSPRYKVTKRGQDVALRCDPISGHVSLYWYRQALGQGPEFLTYFNYEAQQDKSGLPNDRFSAERPEGSISTLTIQRTEQRDSAMYRCASSQGSYNEQFFGPGTRLTVL.

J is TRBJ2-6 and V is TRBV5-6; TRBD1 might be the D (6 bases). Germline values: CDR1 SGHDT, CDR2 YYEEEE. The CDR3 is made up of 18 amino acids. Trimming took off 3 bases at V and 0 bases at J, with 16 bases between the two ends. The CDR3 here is CASSSPGHPNSGANVLTF. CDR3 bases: TGTGCCAGCAGCTCACCGGGACACCCGAACTCTGGGGCCAACGTCCTGACTTTC.

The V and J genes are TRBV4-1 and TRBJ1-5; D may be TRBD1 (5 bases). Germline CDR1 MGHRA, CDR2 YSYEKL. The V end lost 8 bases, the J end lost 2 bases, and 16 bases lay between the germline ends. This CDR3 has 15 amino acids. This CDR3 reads CASGWGGMGNQPQHF. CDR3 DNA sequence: TGCGCCAGCGGTTGGGGGGGGATGGGCAATCAGCCCCAGCATTTT.

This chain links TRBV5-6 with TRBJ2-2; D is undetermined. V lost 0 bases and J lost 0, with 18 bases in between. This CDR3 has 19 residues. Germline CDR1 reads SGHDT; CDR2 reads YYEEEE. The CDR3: CASSLGRLVGGANTGELFF. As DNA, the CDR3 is TGTGCCAGCAGCTTGGGCCGCCTCGTTGGCGGAGCGAACACCGGGGAGCTGTTTTTT. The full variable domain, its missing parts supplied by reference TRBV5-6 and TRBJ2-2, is DAGVTQSPTHLIKTRGQQVTLRCSPKSGHDTVSWYQQALGQGPQFIFQYYEEEERQRGNFPDRFSGHQFPNYSSELNVNALLLGDSALYLCASSLGRLVGGANTGELFFGEGSRLTVL.

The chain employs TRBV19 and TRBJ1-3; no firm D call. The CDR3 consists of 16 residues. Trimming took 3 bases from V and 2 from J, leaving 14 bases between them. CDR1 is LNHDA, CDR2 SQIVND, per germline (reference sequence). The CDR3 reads CASSIRGNGPGNTIYF. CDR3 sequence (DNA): TGTGCCAGTAGTATTCGGGGAAATGGCCCTGGAAACACCATATATTTT.

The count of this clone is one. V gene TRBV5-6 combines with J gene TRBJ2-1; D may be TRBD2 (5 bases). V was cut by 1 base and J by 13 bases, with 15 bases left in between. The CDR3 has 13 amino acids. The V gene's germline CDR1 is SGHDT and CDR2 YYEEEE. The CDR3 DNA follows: TGTGCCAGCAGCTTGTCCGGACTCCCTATTCAGTTCTTC. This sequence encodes CASSLSGLPIQFF.

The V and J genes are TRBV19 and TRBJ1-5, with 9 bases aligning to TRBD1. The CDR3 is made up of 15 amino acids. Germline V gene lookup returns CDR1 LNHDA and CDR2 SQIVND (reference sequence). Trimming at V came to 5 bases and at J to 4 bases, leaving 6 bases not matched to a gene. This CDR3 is CASSGGTGWNQPQHF. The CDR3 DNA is TGTGCCAGTAGTGGGGGGACAGGGTGGAATCAGCCCCAGCATTTT.

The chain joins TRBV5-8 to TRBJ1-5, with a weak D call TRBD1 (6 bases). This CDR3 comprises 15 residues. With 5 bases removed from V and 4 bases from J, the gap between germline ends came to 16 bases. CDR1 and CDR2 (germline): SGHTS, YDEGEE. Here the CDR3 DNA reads TGTGCCAGCAGTTCCGGACAGAACATTAATCAGCCCCAGCATTTT. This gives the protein CASSSGQNINQPQHF.

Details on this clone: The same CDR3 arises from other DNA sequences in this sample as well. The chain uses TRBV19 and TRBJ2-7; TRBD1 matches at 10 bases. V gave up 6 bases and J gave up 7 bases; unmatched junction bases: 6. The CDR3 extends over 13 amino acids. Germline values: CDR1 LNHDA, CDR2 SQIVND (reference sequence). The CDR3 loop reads CASSTGQGYEQYF. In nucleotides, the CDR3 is TGTGCCAGTAGCACGGGACAGGGGTATGAGCAGTACTTC.

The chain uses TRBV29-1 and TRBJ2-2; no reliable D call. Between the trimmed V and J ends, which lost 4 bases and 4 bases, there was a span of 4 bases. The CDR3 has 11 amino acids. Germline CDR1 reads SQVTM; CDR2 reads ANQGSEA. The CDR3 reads CSVVVTGELFF. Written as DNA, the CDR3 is TGCAGCGTTGTAGTCACCGGGGAGCTGTTTTTT.

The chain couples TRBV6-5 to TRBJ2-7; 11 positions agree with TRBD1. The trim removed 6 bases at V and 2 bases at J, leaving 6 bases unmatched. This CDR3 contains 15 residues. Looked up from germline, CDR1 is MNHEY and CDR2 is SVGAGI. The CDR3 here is CASRGMGQGAYEQYF. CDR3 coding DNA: TGTGCCAGCAGAGGGATGGGACAGGGGGCCTACGAGCAGTACTTC.

This chain's CDR3 is CASSPSGGPTNEQFF. The CDR3 DNA reads as TGTGCCAGCAGCCCGAGCGGGGGGCCGACCAATGAGCAGTTCTTC. This chain links TRBV5-6 with TRBJ2-1, with 9 bases fitting TRBD2. Germline CDR1 is SGHDT and CDR2 is YYEEEE. There are 15 residues in the CDR3. Trimming cost V 4 bases and J 6 bases; bases outside gene matches: 8.

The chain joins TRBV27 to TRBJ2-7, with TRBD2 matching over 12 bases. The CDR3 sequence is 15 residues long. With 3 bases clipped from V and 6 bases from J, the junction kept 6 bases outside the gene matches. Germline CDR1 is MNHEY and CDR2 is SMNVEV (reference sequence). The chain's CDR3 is CASSFRTSGKSEQYF. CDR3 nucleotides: TGTGCCAGCAGTTTCCGGACTAGCGGGAAATCCGAGCAGTACTTC.

CDR3 region: CASSLEGSGANVLTF. CDR3 DNA: TGCGCCAGCAGCTTGGAAGGGAGTGGGGCCAACGTCCTGACTTTC. The genes are TRBV5-1 and TRBJ2-6; tentatively, D is TRBD2 (5 bases). In germline, CDR1 is SGHRS, CDR2 YFSETQ. The CDR3 has 15 amino acids. Trimming shortened V by 0 bases and J by 3 bases, and 7 bases separated the two germline ends.

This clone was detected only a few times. The DNA of the CDR3 is TGTGCCAGCAGTGAATATCAGGGTTACGAGCAGTACTTC. Amino acids: CASSEYQGYEQYF. The chain couples TRBV25-1 to TRBJ2-7; D perhaps matches TRBD1 (5 bases). Germline assignment: CDR1 MGHDK and CDR2 SYGVNS. The CDR3 runs 13 residues. V was pared by 0 bases and J by 4 bases, with 7 bases between.

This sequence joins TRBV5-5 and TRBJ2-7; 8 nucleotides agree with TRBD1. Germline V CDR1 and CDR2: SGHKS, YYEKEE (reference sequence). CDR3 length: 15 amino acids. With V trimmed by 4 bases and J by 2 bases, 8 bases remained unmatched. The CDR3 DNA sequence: TGTGCCAGCAGCCCAGGCGTGACAGGGGCCTACGAGCAGTACTTC. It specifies CASSPGVTGAYEQYF.

CDR3 nucleotide sequence: TGTGCCAGCAGTCGACTAGCGGCGAACACCGGGGAGCTGTTTTTT. Translating gives CASSRLAANTGELFF. This chain joins TRBV6-5 and TRBJ2-2; 9 bases line up with TRBD2. The CDR3 sequence is 15 residues long. CDR1 and CDR2 from the germline V gene are MNHEY and SVGAGI. V shed 5 bases and J 0 bases; nucleotides not matched to a gene: 1.

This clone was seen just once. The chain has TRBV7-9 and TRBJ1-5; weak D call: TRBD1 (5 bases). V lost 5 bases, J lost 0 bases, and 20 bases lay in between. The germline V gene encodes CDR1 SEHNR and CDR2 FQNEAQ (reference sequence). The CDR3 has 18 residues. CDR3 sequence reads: CASSLRSEGAYSNQPQHF. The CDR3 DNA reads TGTGCCAGCAGCCTCCGCAGTGAAGGGGCCTATAGCAATCAGCCCCAGCATTTT.

The CDR3 reads CASSGNQGYEQYF. CDR3 DNA: TGTGCCAGTAGCGGAAATCAGGGCTACGAGCAGTACTTC. The V gene is TRBV19, the J gene TRBJ2-7, with D possibly TRBD1 on 5 matching bases. The V gene's germline CDR1 is LNHDA and CDR2 SQIVND (reference sequence). The CDR3 consists of 13 residues. V was pared by 6 bases and J by 3 bases, with 12 bases between.

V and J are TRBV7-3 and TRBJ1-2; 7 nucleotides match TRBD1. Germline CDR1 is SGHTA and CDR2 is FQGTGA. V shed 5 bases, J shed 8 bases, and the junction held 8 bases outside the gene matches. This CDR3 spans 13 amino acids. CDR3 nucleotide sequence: TGTGCCAGCAGCCCACAGGGGCGAGGCGGCTACACCTTC. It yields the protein CASSPQGRGGYTF. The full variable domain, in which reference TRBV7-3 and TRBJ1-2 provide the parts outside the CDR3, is GAGVSQTPSNKVTEKGKYVELRCDPISGHTALYWYRQSLGQGPEFLIYFQGTGAADDSGLPNDRFFAVRPEGSVSTLKIQRTERGDSAVYLCASSPQGRGGYTFGSGTRLTVV.

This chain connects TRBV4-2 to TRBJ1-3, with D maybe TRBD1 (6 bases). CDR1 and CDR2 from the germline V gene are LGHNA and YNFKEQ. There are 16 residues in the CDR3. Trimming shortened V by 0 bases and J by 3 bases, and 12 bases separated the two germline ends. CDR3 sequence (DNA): TGTGCCAGCAGCCAAGATCTTTACAGGGTTGGAAACACCATATATTTT. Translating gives CASSQDLYRVGNTIYF.

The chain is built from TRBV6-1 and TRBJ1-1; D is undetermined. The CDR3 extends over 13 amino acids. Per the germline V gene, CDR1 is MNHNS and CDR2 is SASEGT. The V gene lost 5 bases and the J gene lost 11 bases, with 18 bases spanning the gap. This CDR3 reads CASSLPLESRAFF. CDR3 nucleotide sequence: TGTGCCAGCAGTCTACCCCTTGAGTCCAGGGCTTTCTTT.

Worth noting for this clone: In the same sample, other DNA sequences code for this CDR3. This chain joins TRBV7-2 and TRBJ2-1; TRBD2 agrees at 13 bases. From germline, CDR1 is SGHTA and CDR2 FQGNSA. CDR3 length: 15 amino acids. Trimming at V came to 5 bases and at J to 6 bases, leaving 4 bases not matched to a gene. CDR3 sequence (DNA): TGTGCCAGCAGCCTACTAGCGGGAGGGCCCAATGAGCAGTTCTTC. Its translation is CASSLLAGGPNEQFF.

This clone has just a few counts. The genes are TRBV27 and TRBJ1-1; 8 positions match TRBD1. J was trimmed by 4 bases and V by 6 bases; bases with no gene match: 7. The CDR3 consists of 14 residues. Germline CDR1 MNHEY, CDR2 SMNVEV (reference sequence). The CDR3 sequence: CASRTDRVGTEAFF. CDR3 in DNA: TGTGCCAGCAGGACGGACAGGGTGGGCACTGAAGCTTTCTTT.